Listed here is a single T cell receptor (beta chain). The sample comes from a study of blood T cell repertoires in COVID-19. In germline, CDR1 is SEHNR, CDR2 FQNEAQ (reference sequence). This CDR3 is 12 amino acids long. TCRdb keeps only in-frame clones here, not all; method: immunoSEQ multiplex PCR. The sample has about 220,000 clones, about 80% seen once; the top ten hold 3%. The rearrangement joins TRBV7-9 to TRBJ1-1, with a tentative D call TRBD1 (6 bases). The sequencing input was peripheral blood. The source of this sequence is a woman in her 30s who had recovered from COVID-19. This chain's CDR3 is CAEGSRGTEAFF. The CDR3 DNA sequence: TGTGCTGAGGGCTCCAGGGGCACTGAAGCTTTCTTT.